These 15 T cell receptor beta chains share one sample of origin, sequenced in a study of T cells after yellow fever vaccination. TCRdb reprocessed the 5' RACE reads via MiXCR and lists one record per CDR3 protein. The table records about 160,000 distinct CDR3 sequences, almost 7% of them present only once. The sample here was CD4+ T cells sorted from PBMCs, taken around 5 days after the first yellow fever vaccination. The receptors originated from a young man who received the YFV17D yellow fever vaccine.

This clonotype has ten or more counts. V is TRBV20-1 and J is TRBJ2-1, with D possibly TRBD2 on 6 matching bases. This CDR3 comprises 15 residues. Deletions cut 0 bases from V and 6 bases from J, with 15 bases between. Germline assignment: CDR1 DFQATT and CDR2 SNEGSKA (reference sequence). CDR3 sequence (DNA): TGCAGTGCTAGAGAACCGGGACTCCTCCCCAATGAGCAGTTCTTC. The encoded protein is CSAREPGLLPNEQFF.

This clonotype was recorded at least ten times. The chain combines TRBV5-1 with TRBJ2-5, with 9 bases identical to TRBD1. The germline V gene has CDR1 SGHRS and CDR2 YFSETQ. The CDR3 length is 15 residues. V was clipped by 4 bases and J by 6 bases; unmatched bases: 10. The CDR3 coding sequence is TGCGCCAGCAGCACATCCGGGACAGGGTCGAAGACCCAGTACTTC. Amino acids: CASSTSGTGSKTQYF.

The CDR3: CASSLPPGGHTQYF. The CDR3 DNA reads as TGTGCCAGCAGTTTGCCTCCAGGGGGCCATACGCAGTATTTT. The chain recombines TRBV28 with TRBJ2-3; 8 bases line up with TRBD1. The J segment lost 7 bases and the V segment lost 3 bases, leaving 6 bases of the junction unmatched. Germline CDR1 is MDHEN and CDR2 is SYDVKM. The CDR3 contains 14 residues.

V usage is TRBV7-2 and J usage is TRBJ1-1; D unresolved. The CDR3 length is 13 residues. V was pared by 5 bases and J by 1 base, with 8 bases between. CDR1 and CDR2 from the germline V gene are SGHTA and FQGNSA. The CDR3 is CASSTQANTEAFF. The DNA for the CDR3 is TGTGCCAGCAGCACCCAGGCGAACACTGAAGCTTTCTTT.

The V and J genes are TRBV7-2 and TRBJ2-3; 7 positions agree with TRBD2. In germline, CDR1 is SGHTA, CDR2 FQGNSA. The CDR3 has 16 residues. The V segment lost 3 bases and the J segment 2 bases; nucleotides outside the gene matches: 8. In DNA, the CDR3 is TGTGCCAGCAGCTTCGGGACGGGGGGTGACACAGATACGCAGTATTTT. It yields the protein CASSFGTGGDTDTQYF.

This clonotype has more than one count but fewer than ten. The genes are TRBV10-3 and TRBJ2-5, with TRBD2 matching over 7 bases. The CDR3 extends over 11 amino acids. In germline, CDR1 is ENHRY, CDR2 SYGVKD. V lost 8 bases and J lost 5; bases outside the gene matches: 2. The CDR3 reads CAIGGGETQYF. For the CDR3, the DNA is TGTGCCATCGGGGGGGGGGAGACCCAGTACTTC.

This clonotype was recorded at least ten times. The rearrangement joins TRBV5-1 to TRBJ2-3, with unresolved D. There are 13 residues in the CDR3. Germline values: CDR1 SGHRS, CDR2 YFSETQ. The germline V and J ends were trimmed by 2 bases and 4 bases, with 8 bases remaining between them. For the CDR3, the DNA is TGCGCCAGCAGCTTTGACCGACCAGATACGCAGTATTTT. This codes for CASSFDRPDTQYF.

The sample holds a few counts of this clonotype. This chain links TRBV7-3 with TRBJ1-1; D might be TRBD1 (5 bases). Germline V gene sequence: CDR1 SGHTA, CDR2 FQGTGA. The CDR3 consists of 12 residues. The ends were cut back, 8 bases at V and 0 bases at J, with 7 bases in the middle. CDR3 sequence reads: CASLGLNTEAFF. DNA for the CDR3: TGTGCCAGCCTGGGGCTGAACACTGAAGCTTTCTTT.

This clonotype was seen at least ten times. This chain uses TRBV28 with TRBJ1-4; D is unresolved. Trimming took off 2 bases at V and 5 bases at J, with 12 bases between the two ends. Germline V CDR1 and CDR2: MDHEN, SYDVKM. This CDR3 is 15 amino acids long. DNA of the CDR3: TGTGCCAGCAGTTTACCCTACGATGGGAATGAAAAACTGTTTTTT. Protein product: CASSLPYDGNEKLFF.

This chain joins TRBV9 and TRBJ2-3; TRBD2 might be the D (5 bases). From germline, CDR1 is SGDLS and CDR2 YYNGEE. Trimming shortened V by 3 bases and J by 8 bases, and 10 bases separated the two germline ends. This CDR3 comprises 12 residues. In DNA, the CDR3 is TGTGCCAGCAGCGAACCGGGGATTACGCAGTATTTT. Its translation: CASSEPGITQYF.

Regarding this clonotype: A much larger clone differs from this one at a single base, so this may be a read error. The chain couples TRBV10-3 to TRBJ2-2; possible D gene TRBD1, 6 bases. CDR1 and CDR2 (germline): ENHRY, SYGVKD. Trimming removed 6 bases from V and 2 bases from J, with 16 bases in between. The CDR3 has 16 residues. DNA of the CDR3: TGTGCCATCAGCCCGAGGGGGATAGGCAACACCGGGGAGCTGTTTTTT. It specifies CAISPRGIGNTGELFF.

CDR3 nucleotides: TGTGCCAGCAGCGTACAGGGGCGTGGCACTGAAGCTTTCTTT. Encoded protein: CASSVQGRGTEAFF. The chain uses TRBV7-3 and TRBJ1-1; the match to TRBD1 covers 7 bases. V trimming: 5 bases; J trimming: 4 bases; junction bases outside the gene matches: 7. This CDR3 is 14 amino acids long. Looked up from germline, CDR1 is SGHTA and CDR2 is FQGTGA.

This clonotype was picked up many times. The chain recombines TRBV5-1 with TRBJ2-1; D perhaps matches TRBD1 (5 bases). The V and J ends lost 4 bases and 8 bases respectively, with 16 bases between them. From germline, CDR1 is SGHRS and CDR2 YFSETQ. The length of the CDR3 is 14 residues. The CDR3 here is CASSRTTGEDEQFF. The DNA for the CDR3 is TGCGCCAGCAGCCGTACTACAGGTGAGGATGAGCAGTTCTTC.

Notes on this clonotype: This may be a read error: a much more frequent sequence differs by one nucleotide. The chain joins TRBV7-3 to TRBJ2-3, with 8 bases identical to TRBD2. The CDR3 extends over 14 amino acids. CDR1 is SGHTA, CDR2 FQGTGA, per germline. This CDR3 is CASSTSGSTDKQYF. CDR3 coding DNA: TGTGCCAGCAGTACTAGCGGAAGCACAGATAAGCAGTATTTT.

This clonotype was detected ten times or more. The rearrangement uses TRBV14 and TRBJ2-2; TRBD1 aligns across 8 bases. The germline V gene has CDR1 SGHDN and CDR2 FVKESK. The ends lost 8 bases at V and 3 bases at J; junction bases unmatched: 11. The CDR3 loop spans 16 amino acids. The CDR3 reads CASAGTGIRDTGELFF. The CDR3 coding sequence is TGTGCCAGCGCCGGGACAGGCATTCGGGACACCGGGGAGCTGTTTTTT.